The 14 T cell receptor beta chains listed next were all sequenced from one sample in a study of T-cell reconstitution after alpha-beta-depleted transplantation in children. Unique molecular identifiers were incorporated during preparation of the TCRbeta library. TCRdb re-called the PCR reads with MiXCR, one entry per CDR3 protein. The sample includes around 440,000 distinct CDR3 sequences, 15% to 20% of them seen just once. The sequencing used PBMCs, mostly from graft donor cells, collected 360 days after TCRalphabeta/CD19-depleted stem cell transplant. The origin of the receptors is a boy in the first two years of life who had a stem cell transplant for Wiskott-Aldrich syndrome, so the T cells may come from the graft donor.

This chain links TRBV4-2 with TRBJ2-7; 9 nucleotides align to TRBD1. In germline, CDR1 is LGHNA, CDR2 YNFKEQ. Unmatched junction bases numbered 7, after V lost 4 bases and J lost 3 bases. The CDR3 length is 15 residues. The CDR3 reads CASSPRTGALYEQYF. In DNA form, the CDR3 reads TGTGCCAGCAGCCCCCGGACAGGGGCGCTCTACGAGCAGTACTTC.

V usage is TRBV12-3 or TRBV12-4 and J usage is TRBJ1-2; no firm D call. Trimming took off 1 base at V and 10 bases at J, with 13 bases between the two ends. The CDR3 sequence is 13 residues long. As DNA, the CDR3 is TGTGCCAGCAGTTTAGGGGATCGGGCAGTCTACACCTTC. This sequence encodes CASSLGDRAVYTF.

This clonotype was detected a few times. This sequence joins TRBV28 and TRBJ1-2; tentative D call: TRBD1 (5 bases). Germline values: CDR1 MDHEN, CDR2 SYDVKM. Trimming cost V 3 bases and J 2 bases, with 13 bases left between them. The CDR3 has 15 amino acids. The CDR3 loop reads CASSLPQKGNYGYTF. In nucleotides, the CDR3 is TGTGCCAGCAGTTTGCCCCAAAAGGGGAACTATGGCTACACCTTC.

V gene TRBV5-1 combines with J gene TRBJ2-1, with 11 bases identical to TRBD2. Germline CDR1 and CDR2: SGHRS and YFSETQ. The CDR3 is made up of 17 amino acids. V was pared by 4 bases and J by 3 bases, with 9 bases of the junction left unmatched. As DNA, the CDR3 is TGCGCCAGCAGCGCCTGGGCTACTAGCGGGGGCTACAATGAGCAGTTCTTC. Translated: CASSAWATSGGYNEQFF.

The V and J genes are TRBV28 and TRBJ2-5; no clear D. V was pared by 6 bases and J by 3 bases, with 17 bases between. CDR1 and CDR2 from the germline V gene are MDHEN and SYDVKM. This CDR3 region has 15 residues. CDR3 region: CASRGSTSRKETQYF. CDR3 DNA sequence: TGTGCCAGCAGGGGGTCGACGAGCAGGAAAGAGACCCAGTACTTC.

J is TRBJ2-3 and V is TRBV6-5, with 8 bases fitting TRBD2. Germline values: CDR1 MNHEY, CDR2 SVGAGI. V was pared by 2 bases and J by 4 bases, with 11 bases of the junction left unmatched. There are 17 residues in the CDR3. CDR3 sequence (DNA): TGTGCCAGCAGTTACAGGGTAGCGGGAAATAGGGCAGATACGCAGTATTTT. It translates to CASSYRVAGNRADTQYF.

The rearrangement uses TRBV7-2 and TRBJ2-5, with D unresolved. Germline V CDR1 and CDR2: SGHTA, FQGNSA. This CDR3 contains 12 residues. V lost 4 bases to trimming and J lost 3 bases, with 6 bases between them. CDR3 sequence: CASSSTKETQYF. CDR3 nucleotides: TGTGCCAGCAGCTCCACTAAAGAGACCCAGTACTTC.

The chain joins TRBV11-2 to TRBJ2-7; 7 bases are a match to TRBD1. CDR3 length: 17 residues. V dropped 5 bases and J dropped 2; count of bases not matched to a gene: 15. Germline V gene lookup returns CDR1 SGHAT and CDR2 FQNNGV. Here the CDR3 DNA reads TGTGCCAGCAGCAAACACTTGACAGGGCAAAACCCCTACGAGCAGTACTTC. Translated: CASSKHLTGQNPYEQYF.

This clonotype was seen more than once but under ten times. The chain uses TRBV20-1 and TRBJ2-7; possibly TRBD2 for D (7 bases). Germline CDR1 and CDR2: DFQATT and SNEGSKA (reference sequence). V gave up 4 bases and J gave up 3 bases, with 13 bases separating them. CDR3 length equals 13 residues. CDR3 DNA: TGCAGTGCTATCAAGGGGGGGCTCTACGAGCAGTACTTC. Translating it yields CSAIKGGLYEQYF.

CDR3 in amino acids: CASSVEVAGFRNEQFF. The CDR3 DNA is TGTGCCAGCAGCGTAGAAGTAGCGGGGTTTCGGAATGAGCAGTTCTTC. The chain uses TRBV9 and TRBJ2-1; 8 positions match TRBD2. The V gene's germline CDR1 is SGDLS and CDR2 YYNGEE. CDR3 length equals 16 residues. V shed 0 bases and J 7 bases; nucleotides not matched to a gene: 9.

This chain uses TRBV5-1 with TRBJ2-1; 11 nucleotides match TRBD2. The CDR3 is 15 residues long. J gave up 5 bases and V 3 bases, and 4 bases lay outside the gene matches. Looked up from germline, CDR1 is SGHRS and CDR2 is YFSETQ. CDR3: CASSSTSGMNNEQFF. CDR3 nucleotides: TGCGCCAGCAGCTCGACTAGCGGGATGAACAATGAGCAGTTCTTC.

The chain combines TRBV10-3 with TRBJ2-4; D may correspond to TRBD1 or TRBD2 (5 bases each). The CDR3 has 15 amino acids. V shed 2 bases and J shed 0 bases, with 8 bases lying between them. Germline V CDR1 and CDR2: ENHRY, SYGVKD. The CDR3 loop reads CAISETGLAKNIQYF. Written as DNA, the CDR3 is TGTGCCATCAGTGAGACAGGACTAGCCAAAAACATTCAGTACTTC.

This clonotype was detected only a few times. The chain joins TRBV29-1 to TRBJ2-3; perhaps TRBD1 as D (6 bases). This CDR3 has 12 amino acids. The germline V gene encodes CDR1 SQVTM and CDR2 ANQGSEA. V was trimmed by 6 bases and J by 3 bases, leaving 10 bases between them. The CDR3 sequence: CSVSTGTDTQYF. The DNA of the CDR3 is TGCAGCGTCTCCACAGGGACAGATACGCAGTATTTT.

This clonotype came up a few times. This chain uses TRBV4-1 with TRBJ2-4, with 10 nucleotides matching TRBD1. Germline loops: CDR1 MGHRA, CDR2 YSYEKL. The CDR3 is 16 residues long. The J segment lost 10 bases and the V segment lost 2 bases, leaving 11 bases of the junction unmatched. The CDR3 here is CASSQLPSGTGEIQYF. The CDR3 region has the DNA TGCGCCAGCAGCCAACTACCATCCGGGACAGGGGAAATTCAGTACTTC.